Shown below are 26 T cell receptor beta chains from a single sample sequenced in a study of CD8 T cells in ankylosing spondylitis. A single record per CDR3 protein comes from TCRdb applying MiXCR to the 5' RACE reads. The table includes some 240,000 distinct CDR3 sequences, 20% to 30% detected once. Sequenced sample: blood, either unsorted or a sorted T cell fraction (not recorded which). Every receptor here comes from a male donor with ankylosing spondylitis or in good health (not recorded which).

This clonotype was detected ten times or more. V is TRBV10-2 and J is TRBJ1-2; D uncertain. V was shortened by 4 bases and J by 4 bases, with 4 bases between the two germline ends. The germline V gene has CDR1 WSHSY and CDR2 SAAADI. This CDR3 has 11 amino acids. CDR3 residues: CASSGAYGYTF. CDR3 nucleotide sequence: TGCGCCAGCAGTGGAGCCTATGGCTACACCTTC.

This clonotype was seen many times. The chain uses TRBV29-1 and TRBJ2-7, with a tentative D call TRBD2 (6 bases). V was clipped by 5 bases and J by 0 bases, with 17 bases between them. The CDR3 has 15 amino acids. Germline V gene sequence: CDR1 SQVTM, CDR2 ANQGSEA. CDR3 in amino acids: CSVSPRGSLSYEQYF. In DNA form, the CDR3 reads TGCAGCGTTAGTCCCCGGGGGTCCCTCTCCTACGAGCAGTACTTC.

This clonotype occurred a few times. This rearrangement joins TRBV29-1 to TRBJ2-4; 7 bases are shared with TRBD1. The junction had 5 bases not matched to a gene; V was cut back by 6 bases and J by 0 bases. The germline gives CDR1 SQVTM, CDR2 ANQGSEA. CDR3 length equals 14 residues. The CDR3 nucleotides read TGCAGCGTAGGGACAGACCTAGCCAAAAACATTCAGTACTTC. This encodes CSVGTDLAKNIQYF. Looking up the rest from reference TRBV29-1 and TRBJ2-4 gives the full variable domain: SAVISQKPSRDICQRGTSLTIQCQVDSQVTMMFWYRQQPGQSLTLIATANQGSEATYESGFVIDKFPISRPNLTFSTLTVSNMSPEDSSIYLCSVGTDLAKNIQYFGAGTRLSVL.

The chain is built from TRBV25-1 and TRBJ2-2; TRBD1 aligns across 8 bases. Germline CDR1 reads MGHDK; CDR2 reads SYGVNS. This CDR3 has 16 amino acids. With 3 bases clipped from V and 6 bases from J, the junction kept 9 bases outside the gene matches. DNA for the CDR3: TGTGCCAGCAGTGAGGGAGGACAGGGCGGTTCCGGGGAGCTGTTTTTT. Protein: CASSEGGQGGSGELFF.

The rearrangement links TRBV12-3 or TRBV12-4 to TRBJ2-4; perhaps TRBD1 as D (7 bases). The V end was cut by 5 bases, the J end by 7 bases, with 15 bases between. The CDR3 spans 14 residues. CDR3 in amino acids: CASSRGLQGNIQYF. The CDR3 DNA is TGTGCCAGCAGTCGCGGACTACAGGGGAACATTCAGTACTTC.

This clonotype was observed a handful of times. The chain joins TRBV20-1 to TRBJ2-7; D unresolved. The CDR3 loop spans 15 amino acids. Germline V gene data show CDR1 as DFQATT and CDR2 as SNEGSKA (reference sequence). V was trimmed by 0 bases and J by 0 bases, leaving 12 bases between them. This chain's CDR3 is CSARDAALPSYEQYF. In DNA form, the CDR3 reads TGCAGTGCTAGAGACGCCGCCCTCCCCTCCTACGAGCAGTACTTC.

This chain uses TRBV6-1 with TRBJ1-6; TRBD1 matches 10 bases. J gave up 10 bases and V 1 base, and 4 bases lay outside the gene matches. Germline V CDR1 and CDR2: MNHNS, SASEGT. The CDR3 contains 15 residues. CDR3 loop: CASSEGTGGWSPLHF. Here the CDR3 DNA reads TGTGCCAGCAGTGAAGGGACAGGGGGGTGGTCACCCCTCCACTTT.

The chain has TRBV2 and TRBJ2-2, with D perhaps given as TRBD1 or TRBD2 (5 bases each). Germline values: CDR1 SNHLY, CDR2 FYNNEI. With 6 bases removed from V and 5 bases from J, the gap between germline ends came to 16 bases. The CDR3 extends over 15 amino acids. In DNA form, the CDR3 reads TGTGCCAGCAGGTGGTCGGGGCAGCGGACCGGGGAGCTGTTTTTT. Encoded protein: CASRWSGQRTGELFF.

The gene calls are TRBV7-2 and TRBJ2-1; the D gene is possibly TRBD1 (5 bases). Per the germline V gene, CDR1 is SGHTA and CDR2 is FQGNSA. The germline V and J ends were trimmed by 1 base and 5 bases, with 9 bases remaining between them. There are 14 residues in the CDR3. DNA of the CDR3: TGTGCCAGCAGCTTAGGACAGTCAAACAATGAGCAGTTCTTC. Translated, it gives CASSLGQSNNEQFF.

This chain joins TRBV29-1 and TRBJ2-3, with TRBD2 as a possible D gene (6 bases). In germline, CDR1 is SQVTM, CDR2 ANQGSEA. The CDR3 contains 18 residues. V lost 1 base and J lost 1, with 21 bases in between. CDR3 residues: CSVEVIMGLRDGTDTQYF. The DNA for the CDR3 is TGCAGCGTTGAAGTGATCATGGGACTCCGGGACGGCACAGATACGCAGTATTTT.

This clonotype was detected many times. The chain carries TRBV20-1 and TRBJ2-4; D is possibly TRBD2 (6 bases). CDR1 and CDR2 from the germline V gene are DFQATT and SNEGSKA (reference sequence). Between the trimmed V and J ends, which lost 2 bases and 9 bases, there was a span of 23 bases. The CDR3 totals 16 residues. Here the CDR3 reads CSARNPGGRDLGIQYF. Here the CDR3 DNA reads TGCAGTGCTAGAAACCCAGGCGGGCGGGACCTTGGCATTCAGTACTTC.

V and J are TRBV29-1 and TRBJ2-3, with D uncertain. The CDR3 loop spans 13 amino acids. Trimming removed 3 bases from V and 4 bases from J, with 11 bases in between. Looked up from germline, CDR1 is SQVTM and CDR2 is ANQGSEA. The CDR3 is CSVDPGSSDTQYF. The CDR3, as DNA: TGCAGCGTTGATCCGGGTAGTTCAGATACGCAGTATTTT.

This chain links TRBV2 with TRBJ2-1; D not resolved. CDR3 length equals 12 residues. Trimming took off 7 bases at V and 2 bases at J, with 6 bases between the two ends. Germline assignment: CDR1 SNHLY and CDR2 FYNNEI. CDR3 sequence: CASTRPYNEQFF. CDR3 DNA: TGTGCCAGCACCAGACCCTACAATGAGCAGTTCTTC.

The table lists this clonotype with many counts. This chain connects TRBV12-3 or TRBV12-4 to TRBJ2-3, with TRBD1 identical over 7 bases. Losses at the gene ends were 7 bases for V and 1 base for J; bases not matched to a gene: 8. The CDR3 length is 15 residues. CDR3 sequence: CASTLTGARTDTQYF. The CDR3 DNA follows: TGTGCCAGCACCTTAACAGGGGCCCGCACAGATACGCAGTATTTT.

In this sample, this clonotype turned up many times. This chain's CDR3 is CASSFGGGGSGELFF. DNA for the CDR3: TGTGCCAGCAGTTTTGGCGGGGGGGGCTCCGGGGAGCTGTTTTTT. This chain joins TRBV12-3 or TRBV12-4 and TRBJ2-2; 9 nucleotides agree with TRBD2. V was pared by 3 bases and J by 6 bases, with 5 bases of the junction left unmatched. The CDR3 is made up of 15 amino acids.

This clonotype was seen at least ten times. The chain uses TRBV28 and TRBJ2-1, with D unresolved. V shed 3 bases and J shed 8 bases, with 5 bases lying between them. This CDR3 has 11 amino acids. CDR1 and CDR2 (germline): MDHEN, SYDVKM. CDR3 protein: CASSLLHEQFF. CDR3 sequence (DNA): TGTGCCAGCAGTTTGTTACATGAGCAGTTCTTC.

The sample holds many counts of this clonotype. V gene TRBV12-3 or TRBV12-4 combines with J gene TRBJ2-7; D remains unclear. Trimming pared 5 bases from V and 8 bases from J, leaving 13 bases between. There are 12 residues in the CDR3. CDR3 residues: CASSDSRLKQYF. The CDR3 DNA sequence: TGTGCCAGCAGTGACTCCAGGCTCAAGCAGTACTTC.

This chain connects TRBV29-1 to TRBJ2-7; 8 nucleotides line up with TRBD2. J was trimmed by 2 bases and V by 2 bases; bases with no gene match: 11. CDR1 and CDR2 (germline): SQVTM, ANQGSEA. The CDR3 has 16 amino acids. The CDR3: CSVESPRGGFTYEQYF. CDR3 bases: TGCAGCGTTGAATCACCCCGCGGGGGGTTTACCTACGAGCAGTACTTC.

This clonotype was found many times. The chain links TRBV12-3 or TRBV12-4 to TRBJ2-2, with D possibly matching TRBD1 (5 bases). The CDR3 spans 15 residues. Trimming took off 5 bases at V and 4 bases at J, with 14 bases between the two ends. CDR3 in DNA: TGTGCCAGCAGTCCCCCCAGGGTCATCACCGGGGAGCTGTTTTTT. The encoded protein is CASSPPRVITGELFF.

This clonotype was detected only a few times. V and J are TRBV7-9 and TRBJ2-7; TRBD1 matches at 10 bases. The V gene end was trimmed by 5 bases and the J gene end by 6 bases; junction bases not matched to a gene: 13. The CDR3 is made up of 16 amino acids. CDR1 SEHNR and CDR2 FQNEAQ come from the germline V gene (reference sequence). The chain's CDR3 is CASSLDPGQGTPEQYF. DNA of the CDR3: TGTGCCAGCAGCCTGGATCCGGGACAGGGGACCCCCGAGCAGTACTTC.

This clonotype was found many times. V and J are TRBV14 and TRBJ2-1; 9 bases are shared with TRBD2. J was trimmed by 6 bases and V by 0 bases; bases with no gene match: 6. CDR1 and CDR2 (germline): SGHDN, FVKESK. The CDR3 is 16 residues long. This CDR3 is CASSQESSGGPNEQFF. For the CDR3, the DNA is TGTGCCAGCAGCCAAGAAAGTAGCGGGGGACCCAATGAGCAGTTCTTC.

This clonotype was observed many times. The chain is built from TRBV15 and TRBJ1-1; D gene ambiguous. The germline V and J ends were trimmed by 4 bases and 7 bases, with 16 bases remaining between them. Germline CDR1 is LNHNV and CDR2 is YYDKDF (reference sequence). The CDR3 runs 14 residues. In DNA form, the CDR3 reads TGTGCCACCAGCATAGTGAATTTAGGGAATGAAGCTTTCTTT. This encodes CATSIVNLGNEAFF. The full variable domain, rest sourced from reference TRBV15 and TRBJ1-1, is DAMVIQNPRYQVTQFGKPVTLSCSQTLNHNVMYWYQQKSSQAPKLLFHYYDKDFNNEADTPDNFQSRRPNTSFCFLDIRSPGLGDTAMYLCATSIVNLGNEAFFGQGTRLTVV.

The genes are TRBV10-3 and TRBJ1-4; D perhaps matches TRBD1 (5 bases). Germline V CDR1 and CDR2: ENHRY, SYGVKD. The CDR3 is made up of 15 amino acids. Trimming cost V 6 bases and J 6 bases, with 17 bases left between them. CDR3 amino acids: CAIRTKGMGYEKLFF. The CDR3 DNA reads as TGTGCCATCAGGACCAAGGGGATGGGTTATGAAAAACTGTTTTTT.

This clonotype came up a few times. V gene TRBV12-3 or TRBV12-4 combines with J gene TRBJ2-1, with TRBD2 matching 10 bases. The CDR3 covers 15 residues. Trimming cost V 7 bases and J 4 bases; bases outside gene matches: 7. CDR3 amino acids: CASTLAGGPYNEQFF. CDR3 sequence (DNA): TGTGCCAGCACCTTAGCGGGGGGCCCATACAATGAGCAGTTCTTC.

At least ten counts were recorded for this clonotype. In nucleotides, the CDR3 is TGTGCCAGCAGTAGTTCTTCATCCAATCAGCCCCAGCATTTT. Translated, it gives CASSSSSSNQPQHF. This chain links TRBV2 with TRBJ1-5; the D is unclear. The CDR3 runs 14 residues. Germline CDR1 and CDR2: SNHLY and FYNNEI. With 5 bases removed from V and 3 bases from J, the gap between germline ends came to 11 bases. The whole variable domain, filled in from reference TRBV2 and TRBJ1-5, reads EPEVTQTPSHQVTQMGQEVILRCVPISNHLYFYWYRQILGQKVEFLVSFYNNEISEKSEIFDDQFSVERPDGSNFTLKIRSTKLEDSAMYFCASSSSSSNQPQHFGDGTRLSIL.

A few counts support this clonotype. The genes are TRBV20-1 and TRBJ2-3; unclear D gene. The CDR3 has 15 amino acids. V lost 0 bases and J lost 4, with 14 bases in between. Germline loops: CDR1 DFQATT, CDR2 SNEGSKA (reference sequence). The CDR3 nucleotides read TGCAGTGCTAGAGATTGGGCGAGCTCCCCAGATACGCAGTATTTT. As protein: CSARDWASSPDTQYF.